One sample yielded the 26 T cell receptor beta chains listed below, sequenced in a study of cytomegalovirus exposure and HLA in healthy donors. PCR used 60 Vbeta primers and 13 Jbeta primers. Libraries were prepared by immunoSEQ multiplex PCR; TCRdb keeps only in-frame clonotypes and omits some of them. The sample lists some 110,000 clones, over 75% seen once, with 3.5% to 4% in the top ten. Sample: PBMCs. Receptor source: a man aged 55 to 70 in good health and CMV-seronegative.

The chain links TRBV19 to TRBJ1-5, with TRBD1 as a possible D gene (6 bases). V gave up 8 bases and J gave up 6 bases, with 17 bases separating them. The CDR3 extends over 14 amino acids. CDR1 is LNHDA, CDR2 SQIVND, per germline (reference sequence). The CDR3 bases are TGTGCCAGTCAACTCCTCAGGGGCTCTCAGCCCCAGCATTTT. Protein sequence: CASQLLRGSQPQHF.

V usage is TRBV7-2 and J usage is TRBJ1-1; tentatively, D is TRBD1 (5 bases). This CDR3 has 16 amino acids. The germline gives CDR1 SGHTA, CDR2 FQGNSA. Between the trimmed V and J ends, which lost 7 bases and 1 base, there was a span of 19 bases. CDR3 coding DNA: TGTGCCAGCAACCCGGGCGGGGGGGGTCGGAACACTGAAGCTTTCTTT. As protein: CASNPGGGGRNTEAFF.

DNA of the CDR3: TGTGCCTGGAGTAGGGGACAGGGTAATTACGAGCAGTACTTC. Translating it yields CAWSRGQGNYEQYF. The chain joins TRBV30 to TRBJ2-7, with TRBD1 matching over 9 bases. The germline CDR1 and CDR2 sequences are GTSNPN and SVGIG (reference sequence). With 2 bases clipped from V and 4 bases from J, the junction kept 6 bases outside the gene matches. The CDR3 consists of 14 residues.

V is TRBV5-1 and J is TRBJ1-4, with 8 positions matching TRBD1. Germline V gives CDR1 SGHRS, CDR2 YFSETQ. V shed 4 bases, J shed 4 bases, and the junction held 3 bases outside the gene matches. This CDR3 comprises 14 residues. CDR3 amino acids: CASSPGQGNEKLFF. CDR3 nucleotide sequence: TGCGCCAGCAGCCCCGGACAGGGTAATGAAAAACTGTTTTTT.

The chain is built from TRBV2 and TRBJ2-5, with a weak D call TRBD1 (5 bases). The V and J ends lost 5 bases and 4 bases respectively, with 17 bases between them. The CDR3 sequence is 15 residues long. Germline-derived CDR1 and CDR2 are SNHLY and FYNNEI. The CDR3 loop reads CASSFQGSLVETQYF. In nucleotides, the CDR3 is TGTGCCAGCAGTTTCCAGGGATCCCTAGTAGAGACCCAGTACTTC.

The chain links TRBV5-4 to TRBJ1-6; D remains ambiguous. The germline gives CDR1 SGHNT, CDR2 YYREEE (reference sequence). This CDR3 is built from 15 residues. With 4 bases removed from V and 0 bases from J, the gap between germline ends came to 8 bases. The CDR3 reads CASSPSSSYNSPLHF. CDR3 DNA sequence: TGTGCCAGCAGCCCCTCGAGCTCCTATAATTCACCCCTCCACTTT.

The rearrangement uses TRBV30 and TRBJ2-7; 9 bases match TRBD1. This CDR3 spans 14 amino acids. Germline lookup yields CDR1 GTSNPN and CDR2 SVGIG (reference sequence). V lost 5 bases, J lost 3 bases, and 8 bases stayed unmatched. The DNA of the CDR3 is TGTGCCTGGGCGTACGGACAGGGGTTCTACGAGCAGTACTTC. Its translation: CAWAYGQGFYEQYF.

The chain joins TRBV2 to TRBJ1-1; 9 bases match TRBD1. The CDR3 runs to 13 residues. The V and J ends lost 6 bases and 7 bases, in that order; junction bases with no gene match: 6. Germline lookup yields CDR1 SNHLY and CDR2 FYNNEI. The CDR3 DNA sequence: TGTGCCAGCAGCCCGGGACAGGGAGTTGAAGCTTTCTTT. Protein sequence: CASSPGQGVEAFF.

This sequence joins TRBV5-4 and TRBJ2-5; D is uncertain. Trimming shortened V by 2 bases and J by 5 bases, and 13 bases separated the two germline ends. Per the germline V gene, CDR1 is SGHNT and CDR2 is YYREEE (reference sequence). This CDR3 is 14 amino acids long. For the CDR3, the DNA is TGTGCCAGCAGCTTTACAACCGTGGAGGAGACCCAGTACTTC. Translating it yields CASSFTTVEETQYF.

This chain joins TRBV2 and TRBJ2-1; 9 bases match TRBD1. The V gene's germline CDR1 is SNHLY and CDR2 FYNNEI. V shed 6 bases and J 0 bases; nucleotides not matched to a gene: 18. The CDR3 spans 20 residues. CDR3 coding DNA: TGTGCCAGCAGGCTACTCCGGGACAGGGTGCAAATAAGCTCCTACAATGAGCAGTTCTTC. It encodes CASRLLRDRVQISSYNEQFF.

The gene calls are TRBV7-9 and TRBJ1-6; 7 nucleotides match TRBD1. CDR3 length: 15 residues. With 4 bases clipped from V and 6 bases from J, the junction kept 6 bases outside the gene matches. CDR1 is SEHNR and CDR2 is FQNEAQ in the germline V gene (reference sequence). The CDR3 here is CASSSSGTVNSPLHF. DNA for the CDR3: TGTGCCAGCAGCTCATCCGGGACAGTTAATTCACCCCTCCACTTT. Based on the CDR3 plus reference TRBV7-9 and TRBJ1-6, the full variable domain is DTGVSQNPRHKITKRGQNVTFRCDPISEHNRLYWYRQTLGQGPEFLTYFQNEAQLEKSRLLSDRFSAERPKGSFSTLEIQRTEQGDSAMYLCASSSSGTVNSPLHFGNGTRLTVT.

This clone came up once. V is TRBV9 and J is TRBJ1-2; the D is unclear. This CDR3 is 16 amino acids long. Deletions cut 4 bases from V and 0 bases from J, with 16 bases between. Germline CDR1 and CDR2: SGDLS and YYNGEE. CDR3 sequence (DNA): TGTGCCAGCAGCTCCACACTGGGCCAAGCTAACTATGGCTACACCTTC. Translation gives CASSSTLGQANYGYTF.

This rearrangement joins TRBV11-2 to TRBJ2-5; no definite D call. This CDR3 is built from 12 residues. Germline V lookup: CDR1 SGHAT, CDR2 FQNNGV. V lost 5 bases, J lost 2 bases, and 6 bases lay in between. The CDR3, as DNA: TGTGCCAGCAGCCAGGAACAAGAGACCCAGTACTTC. Its translation is CASSQEQETQYF.

The chain has TRBV5-8 and TRBJ1-2, with 7 bases fitting TRBD1. The length of the CDR3 is 14 residues. V lost 6 bases and J lost 7; bases outside the gene matches: 12. Germline V gene data show CDR1 as SGHTS and CDR2 as YDEGEE. The CDR3 spells CASTLTGVGIGYTF. CDR3 nucleotides: TGTGCCAGCACTCTAACAGGGGTGGGAATTGGCTACACCTTC.

This rearrangement joins TRBV2 to TRBJ1-5; D is unclear. Germline V lookup: CDR1 SNHLY, CDR2 FYNNEI. This CDR3 has 13 amino acids. V was cut by 3 bases and J by 4 bases, with 7 bases left in between. The CDR3 region has the DNA TGTGCCAGCAGTGAGCCAGTGAATCAGCCCCAGCATTTT. Its protein product is CASSEPVNQPQHF.

This chain links TRBV7-2 with TRBJ2-3, with 11 bases lining up with TRBD2. Germline V lookup: CDR1 SGHTA, CDR2 FQGNSA. The CDR3 contains 16 residues. V lost 6 bases and J lost 8; bases outside the gene matches: 13. This chain's CDR3 is CASREGLAALLGTQYF. For the CDR3, the DNA is TGTGCCAGCAGGGAGGGACTAGCGGCTCTCTTGGGTACGCAGTATTTT.

V usage is TRBV6-6 and J usage is TRBJ2-1; 15 bases fit TRBD2. The V and J ends lost 4 bases and 9 bases, in that order; junction bases with no gene match: 1. CDR1 is MNHNY and CDR2 is SVGAGI in the germline V gene (reference sequence). The CDR3 totals 14 residues. The CDR3 DNA sequence: TGTGCCAGCAGTTGGGGACTAGCGGGGGGTGAGCAGTTCTTC. Amino acids: CASSWGLAGGEQFF.

This rearrangement joins TRBV30 to TRBJ1-5; no reliable D call. Germline lookup yields CDR1 GTSNPN and CDR2 SVGIG (reference sequence). The CDR3 runs to 14 residues. Trimming shortened V by 1 base and J by 2 bases, and 9 bases separated the two germline ends. CDR3 loop: CAWSAYQGNQPQHF. The CDR3, as DNA: TGTGCCTGGAGTGCCTATCAGGGCAATCAGCCCCAGCATTTT. Full variable domain (outside the CDR3, taken from reference TRBV30 and TRBJ1-5): SQTIHQWPATLVQPVGSPLSLECTVEGTSNPNLYWYRQAAGRGLQLLFYSVGIGQISSEVPQNLSASRPQDRQFILSSKKLLLSDSGFYLCAWSAYQGNQPQHFGDGTRLSIL.

The chain is built from TRBV27 and TRBJ2-1; tentative D call: TRBD2 (7 bases). Germline lookup yields CDR1 MNHEY and CDR2 SMNVEV (reference sequence). V was pared by 5 bases and J by 5 bases, with 22 bases between. This CDR3 comprises 17 residues. CDR3 in amino acids: CASSGRGPGGYHNEQFF. In DNA form, the CDR3 reads TGTGCCAGCAGTGGAAGAGGTCCGGGGGGCTATCACAATGAGCAGTTCTTC.

This clone was detected a few times. The V gene is TRBV5-1, the J gene TRBJ1-2; D gene unclear. Germline values: CDR1 SGHRS, CDR2 YFSETQ. V was cut by 4 bases and J by 6 bases, with 13 bases left in between. The CDR3 runs 13 residues. CDR3 coding DNA: TGCGCCAGCAGCCGATCGGGGTTCGATGGCTACACCTTC. Protein product: CASSRSGFDGYTF.

This clone was detected only a few times. V is TRBV4-1 and J is TRBJ2-5; a possible D gene is TRBD2 (5 bases). V was trimmed by 0 bases and J by 5 bases, leaving 16 bases between them. Germline V gives CDR1 MGHRA, CDR2 YSYEKL. This CDR3 contains 16 residues. For the CDR3, the DNA is TGCGCCAGCAGCCAAGACCCGGACTGGCTAGGGGAGACCCAGTACTTC. Translated: CASSQDPDWLGETQYF.

This clone came up once. V is TRBV6-1 and J is TRBJ1-1; D remains ambiguous. V shed 2 bases and J shed 4 bases, with 8 bases lying between them. Germline CDR1 reads MNHNS; CDR2 reads SASEGT. CDR3 size: 13 residues. The CDR3 region is CASSEYGFTEAFF. CDR3 nucleotide sequence: TGTGCCAGCAGTGAATACGGGTTCACTGAAGCTTTCTTT.

The chain uses TRBV25-1 and TRBJ2-2, with 8 bases that match TRBD1. Germline CDR1 is MGHDK and CDR2 is SYGVNS. The ends lost 6 bases at V and 5 bases at J; junction bases unmatched: 8. The CDR3 runs 15 residues. CDR3: CASSDPGQVTGELFF. In DNA form, the CDR3 reads TGTGCCAGCAGCGATCCGGGACAGGTGACCGGGGAGCTGTTTTTT.

V gene TRBV5-1 combines with J gene TRBJ2-2; D is perhaps TRBD1 (6 bases). The V gene lost 2 bases and the J gene lost 1 base, with 9 bases spanning the gap. Looked up from germline, CDR1 is SGHRS and CDR2 is YFSETQ. The CDR3 totals 15 residues. The CDR3 sequence is CASSFGQQNTGELFF. CDR3 in DNA: TGCGCCAGCAGCTTCGGACAGCAGAACACCGGGGAGCTGTTTTTT.

J is TRBJ1-2 and V is TRBV4-1; 12 bases align to TRBD1. The ends lost 3 bases at V and 10 bases at J; junction bases unmatched: 6. This CDR3 spans 14 amino acids. Germline V lookup: CDR1 MGHRA, CDR2 YSYEKL. CDR3 DNA sequence: TGCGCCAGCAGCCATACCCCGGGACAGGGGGCCTACACCTTC. Translation: CASSHTPGQGAYTF.

The J gene is TRBJ2-3, the V gene TRBV4-3, with unresolved D. The CDR3 has 16 amino acids. Per germline, CDR1 LGHNA and CDR2 YSLEER. Trimming removed 2 bases at V and 0 bases at J, with 12 bases between. The CDR3, as DNA: TGCGCCAGCAGCCAACAGAGGATACCTAGCACAGATACGCAGTATTTT. Residues: CASSQQRIPSTDTQYF.